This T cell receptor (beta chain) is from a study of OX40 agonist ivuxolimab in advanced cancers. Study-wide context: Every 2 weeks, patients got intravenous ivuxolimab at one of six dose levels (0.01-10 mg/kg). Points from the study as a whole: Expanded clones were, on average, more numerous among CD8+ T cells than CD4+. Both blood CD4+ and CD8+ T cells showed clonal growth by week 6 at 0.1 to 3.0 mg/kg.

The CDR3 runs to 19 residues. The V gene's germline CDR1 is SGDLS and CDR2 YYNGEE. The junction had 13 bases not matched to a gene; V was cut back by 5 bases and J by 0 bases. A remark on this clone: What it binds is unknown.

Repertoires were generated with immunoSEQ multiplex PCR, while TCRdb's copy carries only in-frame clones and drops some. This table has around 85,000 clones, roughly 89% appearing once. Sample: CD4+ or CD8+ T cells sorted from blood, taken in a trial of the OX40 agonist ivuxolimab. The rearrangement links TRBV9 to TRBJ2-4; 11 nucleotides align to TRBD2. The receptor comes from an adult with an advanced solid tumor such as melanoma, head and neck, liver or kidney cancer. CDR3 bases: TGTGCCAGCAGTACTACCGGACTAGCGGGTTCACTAGCCAAAAACATTCAGTACTTC. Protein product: CASSTTGLAGSLAKNIQYF.